These 2 T cell receptor beta chains share one sample of origin, sequenced in a study of blood T cell repertoires in COVID-19. Using immunoSEQ multiplex PCR, the repertoire was profiled, and TCRdb retains in-frame clones only, with some absent. The repertoire holds 200,000 to 250,000 clones, approximately 90% seen once, with 1.2% in the top ten. Sequencing input: peripheral blood. The source of these receptors is a man aged 25-45 years with acute or convalescent COVID-19.

The chain employs TRBV6-5 and TRBJ2-3; 8 bases match TRBD2. Trimming cost V 5 bases and J 9 bases; bases outside gene matches: 4. The CDR3 consists of 12 residues. CDR1 and CDR2 from the germline V gene are MNHEY and SVGAGI. CDR3 coding DNA: TGTGCCAGCAGTACCTTAGCGGGGACGCAGTATTTT. Translation gives CASSTLAGTQYF.

The gene calls are TRBV7-9 and TRBJ1-2; D is possibly TRBD1 (5 bases). Trimming cost V 3 bases and J 6 bases, with 17 bases left between them. The CDR3 contains 15 residues. Germline values: CDR1 SEHNR, CDR2 FQNEAQ (reference sequence). In DNA form, the CDR3 reads TGTGCCAGCAGCTTTTCGGACATAAGGTCGAATGGCTACACCTTC. Its protein product is CASSFSDIRSNGYTF.